This entry describes one T cell receptor (beta chain). This sample is part of a study of blood T cell repertoires in COVID-19. Study as a whole: COVID-19 samples collected from the United States, Italy and Spain covered acute and convalescent phases. The analysed material was cDNA or gDNA that came from T cells, B-cell-depleted T cells, or PBMCs.

The CDR3 runs 13 residues. Looked up from germline, CDR1 is LNHDA and CDR2 is SQIVND (reference sequence). V trimming: 6 bases; J trimming: 5 bases; junction bases outside the gene matches: 4. Methods used by the authors: Counts of nucleated cells, estimated from reference gene primer amplification, were obtained. Assay: immunoSEQ multiplex PCR; the TCRdb copy retains only in-frame clones and omits some. V, J and clone size are taken as reported in that table, and D and trimming were inferred from the DNA itself. Of more than 200,000 clones listed, more than 70% are singletons. V gene TRBV19 combines with J gene TRBJ1-5, with 7 bases matching TRBD1. The source of this sequence is a man aged 35-49 years with active or convalescent COVID-19. The sequenced sample was peripheral blood. The DNA for the CDR3 is TGTGCCAGTAGAAATACAGGGGATCAGCCCCAGCATTTT. The encoded protein is CASRNTGDQPQHF.